Below, 22 T cell receptor beta chains from the same sample are listed, as sequenced in a study of T-cell reconstitution after alpha-beta-depleted transplantation in children. Library preparation (for TCRbeta) was performed with unique molecular identifiers. Each CDR3 protein is one row after TCRdb ran MiXCR on the PCR reads. This sample has 98,000 or so distinct CDR3 sequences, with about a quarter found just once. The sample was PBMCs, taken before TCRalphabeta/CD19-depleted stem cell transplant. The source is a boy aged 2 to 9 with acute lymphoblastic leukemia, due to receive a stem cell transplant.

The chain couples TRBV28 to TRBJ2-3, with D perhaps TRBD2 (5 bases). The CDR3 covers 16 residues. Germline CDR1 is MDHEN and CDR2 is SYDVKM. The ends were cut back, 5 bases at V and 2 bases at J, with 17 bases in the middle. CDR3 amino acids: CASSPIGLGSTDTQYF. Written as DNA, the CDR3 is TGTGCCAGCAGTCCTATCGGACTGGGTTCCACAGATACGCAGTATTTT.

The chain uses TRBV5-4 and TRBJ1-1; 7 positions match TRBD1. The CDR3 totals 14 residues. The germline gives CDR1 SGHNT, CDR2 YYREEE (reference sequence). With 4 bases clipped from V and 6 bases from J, the junction kept 9 bases outside the gene matches. CDR3: CASSPITGVSEAFF. DNA for the CDR3: TGTGCCAGCAGCCCGATAACAGGGGTTTCTGAAGCTTTCTTT. Full variable domain (missing parts from reference TRBV5-4 and TRBJ1-1): ETGVTQSPTHLIKTRGQQVTLRCSSQSGHNTVSWYQQALGQGPQFIFQYYREEENGRGNFPPRFSGLQFPNYSSELNVNALELDDSALYLCASSPITGVSEAFFGQGTRLTVV.

The chain carries TRBV2 and TRBJ1-1; 7 bases fit TRBD1. With V trimmed by 4 bases and J by 4 bases, 6 bases remained unmatched. CDR3 length equals 14 residues. Germline V gene lookup returns CDR1 SNHLY and CDR2 FYNNEI. DNA of the CDR3: TGTGCCAGCAGTGGGATTGCAGGGGGCACTGAAGCTTTCTTT. Its translation is CASSGIAGGTEAFF.

This clonotype was detected only a few times. The CDR3 coding sequence is TGTGCCACCAGTGAGTCCGGACAGTCCCAAGAGACCCAGTACTTC. It is translated as CATSESGQSQETQYF. The chain joins TRBV24-1 to TRBJ2-5; D might be TRBD1 (6 bases). Trimming took off 4 bases at V and 1 base at J, with 12 bases between the two ends. The CDR3 runs 15 residues. Germline values: CDR1 KGHDR, CDR2 SFDVKD.

The chain combines TRBV28 with TRBJ1-3, with 11 nucleotides matching TRBD1. Germline CDR1 reads MDHEN; CDR2 reads SYDVKM. J lost 5 bases, V lost 4 bases, and 4 bases had no gene match. This CDR3 is built from 15 residues. CDR3 bases: TGTGCCAGCAGTTGGGACAGGGGGTCGAGAAACACCATATATTTT. As protein: CASSWDRGSRNTIYF.

Ten or more counts support this clonotype. The chain employs TRBV7-9 and TRBJ2-1; 7 bases fit TRBD2. Germline CDR1 is SEHNR and CDR2 is FQNEAQ (reference sequence). V was clipped by 4 bases and J by 8 bases; unmatched bases: 11. The CDR3 contains 15 residues. The CDR3 bases are TGTGCCAGCAGCTACCAGACCGGGGGGACGGATGAGCAGTTCTTC. As protein: CASSYQTGGTDEQFF.

A few counts support this clonotype. The chain is built from TRBV28 and TRBJ2-7; D is uncertain. The CDR3 is 16 residues long. The ends were cut back, 4 bases at V and 7 bases at J, with 23 bases in the middle. In germline, CDR1 is MDHEN, CDR2 SYDVKM. The CDR3 coding sequence is TGTGCCAGCAGTTCCCTGCTCGAGGTATTAGGGTCGGAGCAGTACTTC. This gives the protein CASSSLLEVLGSEQYF.

The table lists this clonotype with a few counts. V usage is TRBV12-3 or TRBV12-4 and J usage is TRBJ1-6; D perhaps matches TRBD1 (5 bases). There are 15 residues in the CDR3. Trimming left V 5 bases short and J 7 bases short, with 15 bases between. CDR3 in amino acids: CASSNSGTANSPLHF. Written as DNA, the CDR3 is TGTGCCAGCAGTAATTCCGGGACGGCGAATTCACCCCTCCACTTT.

This clonotype showed up just a few times. This chain links TRBV6-1 with TRBJ2-7; D gene uncertain. V was trimmed by 5 bases and J by 8 bases, leaving 19 bases between them. From germline, CDR1 is MNHNS and CDR2 SASEGT. The CDR3 runs to 14 residues. As DNA, the CDR3 is TGTGCCAGCAGTCCCGGTGGGCAGAGCTCGCAGCAGTACTTC. Translation gives CASSPGGQSSQQYF.

This clonotype has just a few counts. This sequence joins TRBV3-1 and TRBJ1-1; unclear D gene. This CDR3 has 15 residues. The V end was cut by 4 bases, the J end by 7 bases, with 19 bases between. The germline gives CDR1 LGHDT, CDR2 YNNKEL (reference sequence). This chain's CDR3 is CASSPSVVGRIEAFF. The CDR3 DNA reads as TGTGCCAGCAGCCCTTCGGTAGTCGGTCGCATTGAAGCTTTCTTT.

This clonotype was counted a few times. V usage is TRBV5-1 and J usage is TRBJ2-3; tentatively, D is TRBD1 (6 bases). V lost 6 bases to trimming and J lost 4 bases, with 6 bases between them. This CDR3 spans 11 amino acids. The germline CDR1 and CDR2 sequences are SGHRS and YFSETQ. CDR3 residues: CASTGADTQYF. The CDR3 bases are TGCGCCAGCACAGGGGCAGATACGCAGTATTTT.

This clonotype was picked up a small number of times. The V call is TRBV5-5, the J call TRBJ2-7; D may be TRBD2 (6 bases). Germline CDR1 SGHKS, CDR2 YYEKEE (reference sequence). CDR3 length equals 14 residues. Trimming removed 3 bases from V and 2 bases from J, with 12 bases in between. This CDR3 reads CASSWGDGTYEQYF. The CDR3 DNA reads TGTGCCAGCAGCTGGGGGGACGGAACCTACGAGCAGTACTTC.

Here the CDR3 DNA reads TGTGCCAGCAGCGGGGACCCCGACCCCGGGAAACTGTTTTTT. It specifies CASSGDPDPGKLFF. The gene calls are TRBV13 and TRBJ1-4, with D perhaps matching TRBD1 (5 bases). The CDR3 covers 14 residues. Trimming removed 5 bases from V and 11 bases from J, with 18 bases in between. CDR1 PRHDT and CDR2 FYEKMQ come from the germline V gene (reference sequence). Based on the CDR3 plus reference TRBV13 and TRBJ1-4, the full variable domain is AAGVIQSPRHLIKEKRETATLKCYPIPRHDTVYWYQQGPGQDPQFLISFYEKMQSDKGSIPDRFSAQQFSDYHSELNMSSLELGDSALYFCASSGDPDPGKLFFGSGTQLSVL.

The gene calls are TRBV25-1 and TRBJ2-3; the D gene is possibly TRBD2 (6 bases). Trimming took off 4 bases at V and 5 bases at J, with 10 bases between the two ends. Germline assignment: CDR1 MGHDK and CDR2 SYGVNS. This CDR3 spans 13 amino acids. In DNA, the CDR3 is TGTGCCAGCAGTGGGGGACTGGGAGATACGCAGTATTTT. Amino acid sequence: CASSGGLGDTQYF.

This clonotype was recorded a few times. J is TRBJ1-1 and V is TRBV29-1, with TRBD1 matching 7 bases. The length of the CDR3 is 13 residues. V shed 2 bases and J 0 bases; nucleotides not matched to a gene: 0. Germline lookup yields CDR1 SQVTM and CDR2 ANQGSEA. This chain's CDR3 is CSVERGLNTEAFF. The CDR3 coding sequence is TGCAGCGTTGAAAGGGGGCTGAACACTGAAGCTTTCTTT.

This clonotype has just a few counts. The rearrangement links TRBV7-3 to TRBJ2-3; no reliable D call. CDR1 SGHTA and CDR2 FQGTGA come from the germline V gene. Deletions cut 3 bases from V and 0 bases from J, with 13 bases between. The CDR3 has 16 amino acids. DNA of the CDR3: TGTGCCAGCAGCTTGTTAGGCTCCCGAAGCACAGATACGCAGTATTTT. It translates to CASSLLGSRSTDTQYF. The complete variable domain, with remaining parts taken from reference TRBV7-3 and TRBJ2-3, reads GAGVSQTPSNKVTEKGKYVELRCDPISGHTALYWYRQSLGQGPEFLIYFQGTGAADDSGLPNDRFFAVRPEGSVSTLKIQRTERGDSAVYLCASSLLGSRSTDTQYFGPGTRLTVL.

The J gene is TRBJ1-5, the V gene TRBV6-5; unclear D gene. The V and J ends lost 4 bases and 1 base respectively, with 11 bases between them. The CDR3 loop spans 15 amino acids. Per germline, CDR1 MNHEY and CDR2 SVGAGI. The CDR3 loop reads CASSSSPASNQPQHF. CDR3 sequence (DNA): TGTGCCAGCAGTTCGTCCCCGGCCAGCAATCAGCCCCAGCATTTT.

This clonotype has only a few counts. CDR3 amino acids: CSVERGSGGSYEQYF. CDR3 DNA sequence: TGCAGCGTTGAAAGGGGTAGCGGAGGCTCCTACGAGCAGTACTTC. The chain joins TRBV29-1 to TRBJ2-7; D might be TRBD2 (6 bases). CDR3 length: 15 amino acids. V was clipped by 2 bases and J by 0 bases, with 14 bases between them. Germline CDR1 reads SQVTM; CDR2 reads ANQGSEA.

This clonotype was seen ten or more times. The chain uses TRBV29-1 and TRBJ2-7; 7 bases fit TRBD2. Looked up from germline, CDR1 is SQVTM and CDR2 is ANQGSEA. Trimming removed 4 bases from V and 2 bases from J; junction bases left unmatched: 17. The CDR3 has 17 amino acids. CDR3 DNA sequence: TGCAGCGTTGCGTGGTCTAGCGGAGGGTCTAGCCCCTACGAGCAGTACTTC. Translated: CSVAWSSGGSSPYEQYF.

The rearrangement uses TRBV3-1 and TRBJ2-5; the D gene is possibly TRBD1 (5 bases). Trimming removed 0 bases at V and 9 bases at J, with 14 bases between. The length of the CDR3 is 14 residues. Germline CDR1 and CDR2: LGHDT and YNNKEL (reference sequence). The DNA of the CDR3 is TGTGCCAGCAGCCAAGAAGGGGCACAGTCGGCCCAGTACTTC. Translating it yields CASSQEGAQSAQYF.

The chain joins TRBV5-5 to TRBJ2-1, with 9 bases fitting TRBD2. CDR3 size: 14 residues. Germline V gene sequence: CDR1 SGHKS, CDR2 YYEKEE (reference sequence). Germline trimming cut 0 bases from V and 8 bases from J; bases unmatched to any gene: 3. CDR3 protein: CASSLVLAGHEQFF. The CDR3 DNA is TGTGCCAGCAGCTTGGTACTAGCGGGCCATGAGCAGTTCTTC.

This clonotype was seen a handful of times. This chain joins TRBV6-5 and TRBJ2-7, with D tentatively TRBD1 or TRBD2 (5 bases each). CDR1 MNHEY and CDR2 SVGAGI come from the germline V gene. V lost 5 bases and J 0 bases, leaving 14 bases between the germline ends. This CDR3 has 15 residues. DNA for the CDR3: TGTGCCAGCAGTCTGGGACCTGACAGCTCCTACGAGCAGTACTTC. It translates to CASSLGPDSSYEQYF.